The rows below give T cell receptor beta chains drawn from one sample of a study of blood T cell repertoires in COVID-19. Sequencing used immunoSEQ multiplex PCR; TCRdb keeps in-frame clones, though not all of them. The sample lists 120,000 or so clones, over 55% seen once, with 2.2% in the top ten. Source material: peripheral blood. Every receptor here comes from a woman between 65 and 79 years old with acute or convalescent COVID-19. The conserved cysteine and the conserved F or W are not part of the CDR3 here.

v_gene	len	j_gene	CDR3aa
TRBV7-2	13	TRBJ2-5	ASSPLGGGQETQY
TRBV12-3/TRBV12-4	11	TRBJ2-1	ASRLAGYNEQF
TRBV7-9	13	TRBJ1-2	ASSSPDRGEYGYT
TRBV7-6	12	TRBJ1-3	ASSPTRAGNTIY
TRBV7-2	12	TRBJ1-6	ASSFRSRSSPLH
TRBV6-2/TRBV6-3	11	TRBJ1-5	ASSWTGGQPQH
TRBV5-1	13	TRBJ2-3	ASSLGTGGGDTQY
TRBV6-2/TRBV6-3	13	TRBJ1-3	ASSLTGSSGNTIY
TRBV5-4	14	TRBJ2-2	ASSLGGLPNTGELF
TRBV7-8	11	TRBJ1-1	ASSLVAGAGAF
TRBV2	12	TRBJ2-7	ASSTGTGGNEQY
TRBV4-1	14	TRBJ2-2	ASSQQTGSNTGELF
TRBV6-5	12	TRBJ1-3	ASKSQGSGNTIY
TRBV9	12	TRBJ2-7	ASSVGGGGREQY
TRBV29-1	11	TRBJ2-7	SVEWQDHYEQY
TRBV5-4	14	TRBJ2-3	ASSLNLAGVRNTQY
TRBV5-1	13	TRBJ2-2	ASSASLGHTGELF
TRBV11-1	12	TRBJ2-1	ASHHRDSYNEQF
TRBV6-5	9	TRBJ1-1	ASREGLEAF
TRBV7-6	14	TRBJ2-7	ASSLQAGTGSYEQY
TRBV5-1	15	TRBJ1-3	ASSFSPGQSSGNTIY
TRBV19	11	TRBJ2-7	ASSPKTGNEQY
TRBV19	11	TRBJ1-1	ASNELLNTEAF
TRBV5-4	12	TRBJ2-7	ASSPGTGTYEQY
TRBV9	11	TRBJ1-2	ASAETGNYGYT
TRBV7-3	15	TRBJ2-1	ASQLAPGTSGSNEQF
TRBV5-6	12	TRBJ1-1	ASSTGGWNTEAF
TRBV11-2	12	TRBJ2-7	ASSPAAGGYEQY
TRBV27	14	TRBJ2-3	ASSLLSGQGTDTQY
TRBV7-8	10	TRBJ2-7	ASSFRGLEQY
TRBV7-6	14	TRBJ1-6	ASSFRSAGEGSPLH
TRBV7-2	11	TRBJ1-1	ASKTHTGAEAF
TRBV6-6	13	TRBJ1-3	ASTSTGTSGNTIY
TRBV29-1	11	TRBJ2-5	SVEDRLQETQY